This passage covers 6 T cell receptor beta chains from one sample sequenced in a study of early T cells in non-severe SARS-CoV-2 infection. TCRdb re-called the 5' RACE reads through MiXCR, storing one row per CDR3 protein. In the table there are 75,000 to 90,000 distinct CDR3 sequences, 9.5% to 15% of which are singletons. The specimen sequenced was whole blood. The receptors come from an adult who was a healthcare worker with PCR-confirmed SARS-CoV-2 infection or an uninfected control (not recorded which).

In nucleotides, the CDR3 is TGCAGTGCTAGGGGGACTAGCGCCGCCTACGAGCAGTACTTC. Protein sequence: CSARGTSAAYEQYF. The V gene is TRBV20-1, the J gene TRBJ2-7; 10 bases are a match to TRBD2. V was pared by 3 bases and J by 2 bases, with 4 bases of the junction left unmatched. From germline, CDR1 is DFQATT and CDR2 SNEGSKA (reference sequence). This CDR3 is built from 14 residues.

The rearrangement uses TRBV7-2 and TRBJ2-5, with 11 bases lining up with TRBD2. The CDR3 has 16 amino acids. Per germline, CDR1 SGHTA and CDR2 FQGNSA. V dropped 0 bases and J dropped 4; count of bases not matched to a gene: 4. This chain's CDR3 is CASSLASGGVRETQYF. CDR3 nucleotides: TGTGCCAGCAGCTTAGCTAGCGGGGGGGTTCGAGAGACCCAGTACTTC.

This clonotype was seen only a few times. The J gene is TRBJ2-2, the V gene TRBV24-1, with D perhaps matching TRBD1 (6 bases). The germline V and J ends were trimmed by 5 bases and 3 bases, with 9 bases remaining between them. Germline V gene sequence: CDR1 KGHDR, CDR2 SFDVKD. The CDR3 runs to 14 residues. The DNA of the CDR3 is TGTGCCACCAGTGCAGGGGCGCACACCGGGGAGCTGTTTTTT. Translated, it gives CATSAGAHTGELFF.

This clonotype was detected only a few times. The rearrangement links TRBV29-1 to TRBJ2-7; 7 nucleotides align to TRBD1. The CDR3 loop spans 13 amino acids. Unmatched junction bases numbered 6, after V lost 6 bases and J lost 1 base. Germline loops: CDR1 SQVTM, CDR2 ANQGSEA. CDR3 in DNA: TGCAGCGTCCACGAGGGACAGTCCTACGAGCAGTACTTC. Its translation is CSVHEGQSYEQYF.

This clonotype was recorded many times. J is TRBJ2-7 and V is TRBV18; D not resolved. Trimming pared 3 bases from V and 4 bases from J, leaving 10 bases between. Germline V gene lookup returns CDR1 KGHSH and CDR2 LQKENI. This CDR3 region has 13 residues. CDR3 nucleotides: TGTGCCAGCTCACCCTTTATGGGGTACGAGCAGTACTTC. Its protein is CASSPFMGYEQYF.

V is TRBV29-1 and J is TRBJ1-2; the match to TRBD1 covers 10 bases. The CDR3 is 17 amino acids. With 5 bases clipped from V and 2 bases from J, the junction kept 14 bases outside the gene matches. The germline CDR1 and CDR2 sequences are SQVTM and ANQGSEA. Here the CDR3 reads CSVFQPGTGDTNYGYTF. CDR3 in DNA: TGCAGCGTTTTCCAACCCGGGACAGGGGACACAAACTATGGCTACACCTTC. The variable domain in full, completed from reference TRBV29-1 and TRBJ1-2, reads SAVISQKPSRDICQRGTSLTIQCQVDSQVTMMFWYRQQPGQSLTLIATANQGSEATYESGFVIDKFPISRPNLTFSTLTVSNMSPEDSSIYLCSVFQPGTGDTNYGYTFGSGTRLTVV.